A single sample gave rise to the 9 T cell receptor beta chains below, sequenced in a study of blood T cell repertoires in COVID-19. The data were produced by immunoSEQ multiplex PCR, yet TCRdb's version contains in-frame clones alone and is incomplete. The table includes around 300,000 clones, roughly 90% detected once. Sequencing was carried out using peripheral blood. The receptors derive from a woman in her forties or fifties with active or convalescent COVID-19.

This chain links TRBV3-1 (or the pseudogene TRBV3-2) with TRBJ2-3, with D perhaps TRBD1 (5 bases). The CDR3 spans 15 residues. CDR1 is LGHDT, CDR2 YNNKEL, per germline (reference sequence). V was clipped by 4 bases and J by 2 bases, with 13 bases between them. The DNA for the CDR3 is TGTGCCAGCAGCCCCACTTTACAGGTCACAGATACGCAGTATTTT. It specifies CASSPTLQVTDTQYF.

This rearrangement joins TRBV2 to TRBJ2-2; D possibly corresponds to TRBD1 (6 bases). Germline CDR1 and CDR2: SNHLY and FYNNEI. Trimming took 7 bases from V and 2 from J, leaving 17 bases between them. The CDR3 spans 16 residues. The CDR3 nucleotides read TGTGCCAGCATGCTCCAGGGGACCATAAACACCGGGGAGCTGTTTTTT. This sequence encodes CASMLQGTINTGELFF. The full variable domain, rest sourced from reference TRBV2 and TRBJ2-2, is EPEVTQTPSHQVTQMGQEVILRCVPISNHLYFYWYRQILGQKVEFLVSFYNNEISEKSEIFDDQFSVERPDGSNFTLKIRSTKLEDSAMYFCASMLQGTINTGELFFGEGSRLTVL.

V gene TRBV30 combines with J gene TRBJ1-1; D gene unclear. Germline loops: CDR1 GTSNPN, CDR2 SVGIG (reference sequence). The CDR3 length is 11 residues. V was shortened by 5 bases and J by 1 base, with 5 bases between the two germline ends. CDR3: CAWSRNTEAFF. In DNA form, the CDR3 reads TGTGCCTGGTCCCGGAACACTGAAGCTTTCTTT.

This chain joins TRBV2 and TRBJ1-1, with 10 bases fitting TRBD1. With 6 bases clipped from V and 6 bases from J, the junction kept 7 bases outside the gene matches. The CDR3 is made up of 14 amino acids. Germline-derived CDR1 and CDR2 are SNHLY and FYNNEI. The CDR3 DNA is TGTGCCAGCAGCGAGGGACAGGGGATCGCTGAAGCTTTCTTT. Residues: CASSEGQGIAEAFF. Full variable domain (rest looked up from reference TRBV2 and TRBJ1-1): EPEVTQTPSHQVTQMGQEVILRCVPISNHLYFYWYRQILGQKVEFLVSFYNNEISEKSEIFDDQFSVERPDGSNFTLKIRSTKLEDSAMYFCASSEGQGIAEAFFGQGTRLTVV.

The CDR3 loop is CASSPTTPSSGNTIYF. The CDR3 nucleotides read TGTGCCAGCTCACCGACTACTCCTAGCTCTGGAAACACCATATATTTT. This sequence joins TRBV18 and TRBJ1-3; no clear D. Trimming cost V 3 bases and J 0 bases, with 12 bases left between them. Germline CDR1 is KGHSH and CDR2 is LQKENI. This CDR3 comprises 16 residues.

V gene TRBV4-2 combines with J gene TRBJ2-3; 8 bases map to TRBD2. Germline V gives CDR1 LGHNA, CDR2 YNFKEQ. The CDR3 has 18 amino acids. V shed 0 bases and J 4 bases; nucleotides not matched to a gene: 12. This chain's CDR3 is CASSQENRGGAFPDTQYF. Written as DNA, the CDR3 is TGTGCCAGCAGCCAAGAAAATCGGGGGGGGGCCTTCCCAGATACGCAGTATTTT.

The chain links TRBV5-8 to TRBJ2-1, with 10 bases fitting TRBD1. There are 18 residues in the CDR3. Unmatched junction bases numbered 12, after V lost 1 base and J lost 5 bases. Germline CDR1 SGHTS, CDR2 YDEGEE. CDR3 protein: CASSLRRFPGQGNNEQFF. The CDR3, as DNA: TGTGCCAGCAGCTTGCGGCGGTTCCCGGGACAGGGGAACAATGAGCAGTTCTTC.

The chain links TRBV23-1 to TRBJ1-1; D is ambiguous. TRBV23-1 is annotated as an ORF whose role is uncertain. Deletions cut 2 bases from V and 3 bases from J, with 13 bases between. This CDR3 spans 15 amino acids. The CDR3 bases are TGCGCCAGCAGTCAACCTATCCCGTTAGACACTGAAGCTTTCTTT. As protein: CASSQPIPLDTEAFF.

This clone turned up a few times. This chain links TRBV21-1 with TRBJ1-5; whether TRBD1, the table's D call, matches the DNA was not checked. TRBV21-1 is a pseudogene segment. This CDR3 comprises 13 residues. The CDR3 nucleotides read TGTGCCAGGCCCAGACATTCCAATCAGCCCCAGCATTTT. As protein: CARPRHSNQPQHF.